These 6 T cell receptor beta chains came from one sample sequenced in a study of T cell changes during pregnancy in multiple sclerosis (dated by TCRdb to the late 2010s). The library was generated by the immunoSEQ multiplex PCR assay. Entries here come from immuneACCESS through TCRdb and include only in-frame sequences with V and J called. Some clones fail to appear in such tables; in the studies checked, an unresolved V gene covers under half of the shortfall, and the cause of the remainder is unknown. The sample has about 55,000 clones on record, more than 80% of them singletons. The ten most abundant clones make up roughly 0.54% of the sample. The sample was CD4+ T cells from peripheral blood mononuclear cells, taken in the first trimester of pregnancy. Receptors originate from a female donor with multiple sclerosis, enrolled in a pregnancy study.

The rearrangement uses TRBV11-3 and TRBJ2-7; D perhaps matches TRBD2 (6 bases). CDR3 length equals 15 residues. From germline, CDR1 is SGHNT and CDR2 YENEEA. Trimming took 5 bases from V and 13 from J, leaving 27 bases between them. For the CDR3, the DNA is TGTGCCAGCAGCCTCGGCCGGGACTTTAAGGAGGCGCAATACTTC. It translates to CASSLGRDFKEAQYF.

The chain has TRBV27 and TRBJ2-2; D perhaps matches TRBD1 (6 bases). From germline, CDR1 is MNHEY and CDR2 SMNVEV (reference sequence). V gave up 7 bases and J gave up 4 bases, with 16 bases separating them. This CDR3 contains 15 residues. CDR3 bases: TGTGCCAGCACTACCCACAGGGATCCCACCGGGGAGCTGTTTTTT. Protein sequence: CASTTHRDPTGELFF.

This chain links TRBV29-1 with TRBJ2-5; TRBD1 might be the D (5 bases). The CDR3 is 11 amino acids. Per germline, CDR1 SQVTM and CDR2 ANQGSEA. Trimming shortened V by 2 bases and J by 4 bases, and 5 bases separated the two germline ends. CDR3 residues: CSVEQGETQYF. CDR3 sequence (DNA): TGCAGCGTTGAACAGGGAGAGACCCAGTACTTC.

The J gene is TRBJ1-1, the V gene TRBV7-2, with D unresolved. The V gene's germline CDR1 is SGHTA and CDR2 FQGNSA. Trimming took 4 bases from V and 5 from J, leaving 11 bases between them. There are 13 residues in the CDR3. The CDR3 is CASSSTRGTEAFF. The CDR3 DNA follows: TGTGCCAGCAGCTCCACTAGAGGGACTGAAGCTTTCTTT.

Note on this clone: Distinct nucleotide sequences in the sample also encode this CDR3. The rearrangement uses TRBV7-9 and TRBJ1-1; D possibly corresponds to TRBD1 (5 bases). From germline, CDR1 is SEHNR and CDR2 FQNEAQ (reference sequence). The CDR3 totals 13 residues. Trimming pared 3 bases from V and 0 bases from J, leaving 5 bases between. The CDR3 nucleotides read TGTGCCAGCAGCTTGGACATGAACACTGAAGCTTTCTTT. It codes for CASSLDMNTEAFF.

V gene TRBV29-1 combines with J gene TRBJ1-1; D not resolved. V was trimmed by 7 bases and J by 0 bases, leaving 15 bases between them. CDR1 is SQVTM and CDR2 is ANQGSEA in the germline V gene. The CDR3 length is 14 residues. In DNA form, the CDR3 reads TGCAGCGGATTGTCAGGAATATTGAACACTGAAGCTTTCTTT. Its translation: CSGLSGILNTEAFF.